Sequencing of this T cell receptor beta chain was carried out in a study of T-cell memory formation after mild COVID-19. For the study at large: Largely donor-specific TCR clusters were found.

Constant-segment primers and 5'RACE yielded cDNA libraries for TCR alpha and TCR beta, each carrying sample barcodes and UMIs. TCRdb fed the 5' RACE reads into MiXCR, producing one record per CDR3 protein. The profile covers roughly 250,000 distinct CDR3 sequences, with 16% appearing a single time and under 25% taken by the ten largest. Findings and caveats of the study: A second wave of clones peaked on day 37, and their SARS-CoV-2 specificity went unconfirmed. CD4+ contracting clones were found mainly in CM and EM, and CD8+ ones in EMRA.

V was cut by 0 bases and J by 5 bases, with 6 bases left in between. This CDR3 comprises 13 residues. Germline V lookup: CDR1 LNHNV, CDR2 YYDKDF (reference sequence). This clonotype was seen only a few times. Antigen unknown. This rearrangement joins TRBV15 to TRBJ2-3; D may be TRBD2 (5 bases). The sample comprised PBMCs or a T cell subset sorted from them (not recorded which). The TCR comes from a man younger than 30 who had mild COVID-19 (a few samples of this study predate the infection). Cell type and time point are not known. CDR3 bases: TGTGCCACCAGCAGAGATCGGGGAGATACGCAGTATTTT. Residues: CATSRDRGDTQYF.